What follows are 19 T cell receptor beta chains derived from one specimen sequenced in a study of blood T cell repertoires in COVID-19. Measured with immunoSEQ multiplex PCR; TCRdb has only the in-frame clones, and not every one. The sample lists over 200,000 clones; approximately 81% were seen once. What was sequenced was peripheral blood. The receptors were gathered from a woman of 80 years or more with acute or convalescent COVID-19.

The CDR3 DNA follows: TGTGCCAGCAGCCACCGGGACAGTGGAACTGAAGCTTTCTTT. This encodes CASSHRDSGTEAFF. The rearrangement links TRBV7-2 to TRBJ1-1; 7 positions agree with TRBD1. Germline trimming cut 5 bases from V and 5 bases from J; bases unmatched to any gene: 8. Germline CDR1 SGHTA, CDR2 FQGNSA. The CDR3 totals 14 residues.

CDR3 residues: CASAAGVNQPQHF. CDR3 nucleotides: TGCGCCAGCGCAGCGGGGGTCAATCAGCCCCAGCATTTT. V and J are TRBV5-1 and TRBJ1-5; D possibly corresponds to TRBD1 (5 bases). Germline V gene data show CDR1 as SGHRS and CDR2 as YFSETQ. The V gene lost 7 bases and the J gene lost 3 bases, with 11 bases spanning the gap. CDR3 size: 13 residues.

This chain's CDR3 is CASSLLAGGRNEQFF. The CDR3 DNA sequence: TGTGCCAGCAGCTTGTTAGCGGGAGGGAGAAATGAGCAGTTCTTC. This chain links TRBV7-9 with TRBJ2-1, with TRBD2 matching 11 bases. CDR3 length equals 15 residues. Trimming cost V 3 bases and J 7 bases; bases outside gene matches: 5. Germline V CDR1 and CDR2: SEHNR, FQNEAQ (reference sequence).

The rearrangement uses TRBV11-2 and TRBJ1-5; 9 bases map to TRBD1. V was pared by 5 bases and J by 4 bases, with 12 bases of the junction left unmatched. The CDR3 contains 17 residues. Germline V gene data show CDR1 as SGHAT and CDR2 as FQNNGV. The CDR3 bases are TGTGCCAGCAGCCCAAGTTTAATCGGACAGGGGAATCAGCCCCAGCATTTT. Translation gives CASSPSLIGQGNQPQHF.

V gene TRBV20-1 combines with J gene TRBJ2-1, with 9 nucleotides matching TRBD2. The ends lost 4 bases at V and 14 bases at J; junction bases unmatched: 0. The CDR3 spans 9 residues. The germline gives CDR1 DFQATT, CDR2 SNEGSKA (reference sequence). The CDR3 nucleotides read TGCAGTGCTACTAGCGGGGAGTTCTTC. It specifies CSATSGEFF.

In this sample, this clone turned up a few times. The chain joins TRBV19 to TRBJ2-2; D is perhaps TRBD1 (5 bases). The CDR3 contains 15 residues. Germline values: CDR1 LNHDA, CDR2 SQIVND (reference sequence). The ends were cut back, 4 bases at V and 4 bases at J, with 13 bases in the middle. This CDR3 reads CASSTTGRGTGELFF. CDR3 in DNA: TGTGCCAGTAGTACCACAGGAAGGGGCACCGGGGAGCTGTTTTTT. Together with reference TRBV19 and TRBJ2-2, the CDR3 gives the full variable domain: DGGITQSPKYLFRKEGQNVTLSCEQNLNHDAMYWYRQDPGQGLRLIYYSQIVNDFQKGDIAEGYSVSREKKESFPLTVTSAQKNPTAFYLCASSTTGRGTGELFFGEGSRLTVL.

The chain carries TRBV1 and TRBJ1-1. TRBV1 corresponds to a pseudogene. CDR3 size: 15 residues. The CDR3 nucleotides read TGCACCAGCAGCCAAGATCACCCTGGGAGCACTGAAGCTTTCTTT. Protein sequence: CTSSQDHPGSTEAFF.

The chain joins TRBV29-1 to TRBJ2-7; D possibly corresponds to TRBD1 (6 bases). Germline CDR1 is SQVTM and CDR2 is ANQGSEA. V lost 5 bases, J lost 3 bases, and 20 bases lay in between. CDR3 length: 15 residues. DNA of the CDR3: TGCAGCGTTCGAACAGGGCAGGGCAAAAACTACGAGCAGTACTTC. Translated: CSVRTGQGKNYEQYF.

This sequence joins TRBV3-1 (or the pseudogene TRBV3-2) and TRBJ2-7, with D tentatively TRBD2 (6 bases). Deletions cut 1 base from V and 0 bases from J, with 16 bases between. Germline V lookup: CDR1 LGHDT, CDR2 YNNKEL (reference sequence). This CDR3 is built from 17 residues. For the CDR3, the DNA is TGTGCCAGCAGCCAAGGGGGGTTGAGCGGGTTCTCCTACGAGCAGTACTTC. It specifies CASSQGGLSGFSYEQYF.

The chain recombines TRBV3-1 (or the pseudogene TRBV3-2) with TRBJ1-2, with a possible D match to TRBD1 (6 bases). Looked up from germline, CDR1 is LGHDT and CDR2 is YNNKEL (reference sequence). The CDR3 totals 15 residues. V was cut by 1 base and J by 8 bases, with 17 bases left in between. The CDR3, as DNA: TGTGCCAGCAGCCAAGTACGAGGGGGTGGGACGGGCTACACCTTC. It codes for CASSQVRGGGTGYTF.

This chain connects TRBV29-1 to TRBJ1-2, with D tentatively TRBD1 (6 bases). The CDR3 has 16 amino acids. The V end lost 3 bases, the J end lost 0 bases, and 17 bases lay between the germline ends. CDR1 is SQVTM and CDR2 is ANQGSEA in the germline V gene. DNA for the CDR3: TGCAGCGTTGATCATTCACAGGGTCTTCCTAACTATGGCTACACCTTC. Its translation is CSVDHSQGLPNYGYTF.

The chain links TRBV6-4 to TRBJ1-5; 7 bases line up with TRBD1. Losses at the gene ends were 5 bases for V and 7 bases for J; bases not matched to a gene: 11. Germline V gives CDR1 MRHNA, CDR2 SNTAGT. The length of the CDR3 is 15 residues. The CDR3 sequence is CASSLTGVGDQPQHF. The CDR3 coding sequence is TGTGCCAGCAGTTTAACAGGGGTGGGGGACCAGCCCCAGCATTTT.

CDR3 DNA sequence: TGCGCCAGCAGCCAGCAGCGGGGGGCCCTCCACGAGCAGTACTTC. As protein: CASSQQRGALHEQYF. This chain links TRBV4-1 with TRBJ2-7, with TRBD2 matching over 9 bases. The CDR3 contains 15 residues. Germline trimming cut 3 bases from V and 5 bases from J; bases unmatched to any gene: 8. Germline CDR1 reads MGHRA; CDR2 reads YSYEKL.

The chain is built from TRBV28 and TRBJ2-6, with 7 positions matching TRBD1. The V gene's germline CDR1 is MDHEN and CDR2 SYDVKM. The trim removed 6 bases at V and 5 bases at J, leaving 7 bases unmatched. The CDR3 runs 15 residues. The CDR3 region has the DNA TGTGCCAGCAGCTCTCAGGGGGAACGGGCCAACGTCCTGACTTTC. Amino acids: CASSSQGERANVLTF.

This chain connects TRBV15 to TRBJ2-2; the D is unclear. The V gene's germline CDR1 is LNHNV and CDR2 YYDKDF (reference sequence). The CDR3 sequence is 13 residues long. Trimming removed 3 bases at V and 7 bases at J, with 9 bases between. The CDR3 region is CATSSISVGELFF. DNA for the CDR3: TGTGCCACCAGCAGTATTTCCGTCGGGGAGCTGTTTTTT.

V is TRBV10-3 and J is TRBJ1-6; 8 bases align to TRBD1. The ends lost 6 bases at V and 5 bases at J; junction bases unmatched: 6. Per germline, CDR1 ENHRY and CDR2 SYGVKD. This CDR3 region has 15 residues. Written as DNA, the CDR3 is TGTGCCATCAGGACGGACAGGGCGAATAATTCACCCCTCCACTTT. Translating it yields CAIRTDRANNSPLHF.

V is TRBV29-1 and J is TRBJ2-1; 11 positions agree with TRBD2. CDR1 and CDR2 (germline): SQVTM, ANQGSEA. The CDR3 loop spans 14 amino acids. After removal of 6 bases from V and 6 bases from J, the junction contained 7 bases not matched to a gene. As DNA, the CDR3 is TGCAGCGTCGATCGACTAGCGGGGATCAATGAGCAGTTCTTC. Amino acids: CSVDRLAGINEQFF.

This clone was counted a few times. The V and J genes are TRBV7-9 and TRBJ1-1; the D is unclear. CDR1 is SEHNR, CDR2 FQNEAQ, per germline (reference sequence). Trimming took off 1 base at V and 3 bases at J, with 6 bases between the two ends. The CDR3 loop spans 13 amino acids. The chain's CDR3 is CASSLESHTEAFF. For the CDR3, the DNA is TGTGCCAGCAGCTTAGAGAGCCACACTGAAGCTTTCTTT.

This rearrangement joins TRBV5-1 to TRBJ2-7, with 9 bases matching TRBD2. Germline V lookup: CDR1 SGHRS, CDR2 YFSETQ. Trimming took 0 bases from V and 4 from J; bases not matched to a gene: 5. The CDR3 contains 15 residues. The CDR3, as DNA: TGCGCCAGCAGCTTGGGGGCTAGCGGGATTTACGAGCAGTACTTC. It codes for CASSLGASGIYEQYF.